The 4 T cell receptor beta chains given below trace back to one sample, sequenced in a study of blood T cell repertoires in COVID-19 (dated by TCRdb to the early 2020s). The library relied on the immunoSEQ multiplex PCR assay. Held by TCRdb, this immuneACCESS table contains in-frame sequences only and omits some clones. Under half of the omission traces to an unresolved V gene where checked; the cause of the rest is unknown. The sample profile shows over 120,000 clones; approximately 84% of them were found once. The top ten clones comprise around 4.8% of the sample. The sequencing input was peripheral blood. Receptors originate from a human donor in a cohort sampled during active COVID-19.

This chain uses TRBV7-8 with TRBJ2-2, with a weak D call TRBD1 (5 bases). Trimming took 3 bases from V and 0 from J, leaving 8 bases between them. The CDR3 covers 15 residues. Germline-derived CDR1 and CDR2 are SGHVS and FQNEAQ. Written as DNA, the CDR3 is TGTGCCAGCAGCTTTCGGACATCGAACACCGGGGAGCTGTTTTTT. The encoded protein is CASSFRTSNTGELFF. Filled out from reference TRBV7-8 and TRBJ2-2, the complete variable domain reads GAGVSQSPRYKVAKRGQDVALRCDPISGHVSLFWYQQALGQGPEFLTYFQNEAQLDKSGLPSDRFFAERPEGSVSTLKIQRTQQEDSAVYLCASSFRTSNTGELFFGEGSRLTVL.

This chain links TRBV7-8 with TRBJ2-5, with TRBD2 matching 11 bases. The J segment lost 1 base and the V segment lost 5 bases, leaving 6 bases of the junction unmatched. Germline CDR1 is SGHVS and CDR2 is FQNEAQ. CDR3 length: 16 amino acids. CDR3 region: CASSPTGLAGQETQYF. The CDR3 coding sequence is TGTGCCAGCAGCCCCACCGGACTAGCGGGCCAAGAGACCCAGTACTTC.

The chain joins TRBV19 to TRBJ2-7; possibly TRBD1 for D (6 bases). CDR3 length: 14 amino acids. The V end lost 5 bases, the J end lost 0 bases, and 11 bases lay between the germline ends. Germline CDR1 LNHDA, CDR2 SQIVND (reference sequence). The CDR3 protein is CASSPRDISYEQYF. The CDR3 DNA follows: TGTGCCAGTAGTCCCAGGGACATCTCCTACGAGCAGTACTTC.

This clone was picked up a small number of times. CDR3: CASSFRDRDSPLHF. The CDR3, as DNA: TGTGCCAGCAGCTTCCGGGACAGGGATTCACCCCTCCACTTT. This sequence joins TRBV5-4 and TRBJ1-6, with 9 bases identical to TRBD1. V lost 2 bases to trimming and J lost 8 bases; unmatched junction nucleotides: 2. The CDR3 loop spans 14 amino acids. Germline loops: CDR1 SGHNT, CDR2 YYREEE (reference sequence).